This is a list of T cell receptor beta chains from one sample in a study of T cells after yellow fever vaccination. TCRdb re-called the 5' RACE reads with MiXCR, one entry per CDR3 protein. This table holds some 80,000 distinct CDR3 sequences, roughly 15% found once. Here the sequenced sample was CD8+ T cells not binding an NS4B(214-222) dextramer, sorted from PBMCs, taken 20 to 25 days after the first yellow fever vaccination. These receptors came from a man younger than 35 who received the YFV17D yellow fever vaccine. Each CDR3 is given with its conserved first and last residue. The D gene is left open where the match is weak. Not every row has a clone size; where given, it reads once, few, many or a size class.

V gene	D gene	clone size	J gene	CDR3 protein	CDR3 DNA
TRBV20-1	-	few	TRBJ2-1	CSAQTSNEQFF	TGCAGTGCTCAGACTAGCAATGAGCAGTTCTTC
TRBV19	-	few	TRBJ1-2	CASSLSYQTGYGYTF	TGTGCCAGTAGTCTCTCCTACCAGACAGGCTATGGCTACACCTTC
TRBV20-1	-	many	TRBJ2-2	CSATGLLNTGELFF	TGCAGTGCTACGGGCTTACTGAACACCGGGGAGCTGTTTTTT
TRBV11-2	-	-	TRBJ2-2	CASSLGRVGTGELFF	TGTGCCAGCAGCTTAGGTCGAGTAGGCACCGGGGAGCTGTTTTTT
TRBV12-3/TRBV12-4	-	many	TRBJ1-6	CASTDGALNSPLHF	TGTGCCAGCACGGACGGGGCCCTTAATTCACCCCTCCACTTT
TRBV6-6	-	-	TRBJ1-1	CASRLRVGAEAFF	TGTGCCAGCAGACTCAGGGTAGGCGCTGAAGCTTTCTTT
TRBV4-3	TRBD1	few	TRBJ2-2	CASSQRTGPLSANTGELFF	TGCGCCAGCAGCCAAAGGACAGGCCCCCTTTCCGCGAACACCGGGGAGCTGTTTTTT
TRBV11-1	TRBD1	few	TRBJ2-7	CASSSNVIRDRESKEQYF	TGTGCCAGCAGCTCGAACGTTATACGGGACAGGGAATCTAAAGAGCAGTACTTC
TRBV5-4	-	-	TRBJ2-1	CASSFNGGGYNEQFF	TGTGCCAGCAGCTTTAACGGGGGCGGATACAATGAGCAGTTCTTC
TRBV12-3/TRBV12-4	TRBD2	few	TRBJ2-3	CASTGGPDTQYF	TGTGCCAGCACGGGGGGGCCAGATACGCAGTATTTT
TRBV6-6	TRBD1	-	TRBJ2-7	CASRTGVEQYF	TGTGCCAGTCGGACAGGGGTCGAGCAGTACTTC
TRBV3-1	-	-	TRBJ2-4	CASSQGGALNIQYF	TGTGCCAGCAGCCAGGGGGGAGCTTTAAACATTCAGTACTTC
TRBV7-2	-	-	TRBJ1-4	CASMKFTGEKLFF	TGTGCCAGCATGAAGTTCACGGGAGAAAAACTGTTTTTT
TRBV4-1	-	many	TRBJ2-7	CASSQDLGYEQYF	TGCGCCAGCAGCCAAGATCTGGGCTACGAGCAGTACTTC
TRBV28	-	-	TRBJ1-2	CASSLTGGINYGYTF	TGTGCCAGCAGTTTGACCGGGGGAATTAACTATGGCTACACCTTC
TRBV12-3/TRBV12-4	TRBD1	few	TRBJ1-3	CASSPDRGSGNTIYF	TGTGCCAGCAGCCCTGACAGGGGCTCTGGAAACACCATATATTTT
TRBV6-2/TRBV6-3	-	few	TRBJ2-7	CASSGTLTYEQYF	TGTGCCAGCAGCGGGACACTGACCTACGAGCAGTACTTC
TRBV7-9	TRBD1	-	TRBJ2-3	CASSTGQGTDTQYF	TGTGCCAGCAGCACCGGACAGGGCACAGATACGCAGTATTTT
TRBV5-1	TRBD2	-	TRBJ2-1	CASSASGEGEQFF	TGCGCCAGCTCCGCTTCCGGGGAGGGGGAGCAGTTCTTC
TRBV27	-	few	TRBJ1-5	CASSLSSPTQPQHF	TGTGCCAGCAGTTTATCTTCCCCCACCCAGCCCCAGCATTTT
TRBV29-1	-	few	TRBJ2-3	CTKRGWVLSTDTQYF	TGCACGAAAAGGGGATGGGTACTCAGCACAGATACGCAGTATTTT
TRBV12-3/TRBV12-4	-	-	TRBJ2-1	CASTGGRSYNEQFF	TGTGCCAGCACCGGGGGGCGCTCCTACAATGAGCAGTTCTTC
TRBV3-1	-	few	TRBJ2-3	CASSQDGTGVNTQYF	TGTGCCAGCAGCCAAGATGGAACAGGTGTGAATACGCAGTATTTT
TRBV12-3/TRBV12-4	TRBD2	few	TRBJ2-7	CASSTSGLAGVTSYEQYF	TGTGCCAGCAGTACCTCCGGACTAGCGGGGGTGACCTCCTACGAGCAGTACTTC
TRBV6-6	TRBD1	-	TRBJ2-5	CASGGQGERTQYF	TGTGCCAGCGGGGGACAGGGGGAGAGGACCCAGTACTTC